Listed here is a single TCR beta chain. Its antigen is unknown. The data were produced by immunoSEQ multiplex PCR, yet TCRdb's version contains in-frame clones alone and is incomplete. The sample holds about 350,000 clones; approximately 86% are singletons and the top ten take about 10%. The sample's treatment: some 20 received Ad26.COV2.S at low or high dose, single or two shots; roughly five received placebo; per-sample allocation not given. Specimen acquisition occurred on day 63 following the initial vaccine or placebo injection. Vaccination used an Ad26 vector expressing Wuhan-strain SARS-CoV-2 spike. These data are taken from a study of Ad26.COV2.S vaccination and SARS-CoV-2 variants. Study-level results: CD8+ and CD4+ T cells specific for spike reportedly responded with substantial breadth after vaccination.

The source is a person aged 18-60 years who received the Ad26.COV2.S COVID-19 vaccine or a placebo. This material consisted of peripheral blood, taken in a trial of Ad26.COV2.S vaccine versus placebo.

The CDR3 reads CASSFLAGGSTDTQYF. CDR3 bases: TGTGCCAGCAGTTTTCTAGCGGGGGGTAGCACAGATACGCAGTATTTT. This chain joins TRBV27 and TRBJ2-3, with TRBD2 identical over 11 bases. CDR1 and CDR2 from the germline V gene are MNHEY and SMNVEV (reference sequence). CDR3 size: 16 residues. V gave up 3 bases and J gave up 0 bases; unmatched junction bases: 2.